The rows below give T cell receptor beta chains drawn from one sample of a study of cytomegalovirus exposure and HLA in healthy donors. The table came from immunoSEQ multiplex PCR; TCRdb's copy has only in-frame clones and leaves some out. Of 130,000 or so clones listed, about 72% are singletons. The sequenced sample was PBMCs. These receptors were collected from a female donor in good health and CMV-seronegative. Both conserved end residues are part of each CDR3. Each record gives: J gene, V gene, clone size, D gene, CDR3 DNA, CDR3 protein. D genes are given only for firm matches. A row's size may be missing; if present it is once, few, many or a size class.

TRBJ2-7	TRBV29-1	NA	TRBD1	TGCAGCGTTGAAGGGCAGGGGGCAGCCGAGCAGTACTTC	CSVEGQGAAEQYF
TRBJ1-4	TRBV7-2	NA	TRBD1	TGTGCCAGCAGCCCTAGGGGGCAAAATGAAAAACTGTTTTTT	CASSPRGQNEKLFF
TRBJ2-7	TRBV10-3	NA	TRBD1	TGTGCCATCAGTGGGGGGGAGGCAGGGGGCGCGTGGGAGCAGTACTTC	CAISGGEAGGAWEQYF
TRBJ2-5	TRBV5-1	NA	NA	TGCGCCAGCAGCTTGGGCCAGGATGGAACCCAGTACTTC	CASSLGQDGTQYF
TRBJ2-1	TRBV30	NA	NA	TGTGCCTGGAGTGAAGGGACACAGCAGTTCTTC	CAWSEGTQQFF
TRBJ2-5	TRBV4-1	NA	TRBD2	TGCGCCAGCAGCCAGCGGCTAGCGGGAGCCACGGGGGAGACCCAGTACTTC	CASSQRLAGATGETQYF
TRBJ2-1	TRBV28	few	TRBD2	TGTGCCAGCAGTGGACTAGCGTACAATGAGCAGTTCTTC	CASSGLAYNEQFF
TRBJ2-3	TRBV27	NA	NA	TGTGCCAGCAGGTTTCTTAGTTACACAGATACGCAGTATTTT	CASRFLSYTDTQYF
TRBJ2-1	TRBV7-2	NA	NA	TGTGCCAGCAGACCACGCCGGTCCTCCTACAATGAGCAGTTCTTC	CASRPRRSSYNEQFF
TRBJ1-1	TRBV4-2	NA	NA	TGTGCCAGCAGCCCCGAACAGGGAAGATCTGAAGCTTTCTTT	CASSPEQGRSEAFF